This T cell receptor beta chain was observed in a study of shared clonotypes between healthy human individuals. Looking at the study overall: Aged 18 to 49, the donors were two women and a few men. Points from the study as a whole: Across subsets, estimated richness was generally greater for naive than for memory populations.

With regard to this clone: Its antigen remains unidentified.

Donors, without exception, were Caucasian adults residing in Nashville, Tennessee. It was into CD45RA+ naive and CD45RA-negative memory subsets that the CD4+ cells were split. This CDR3 is built from 16 residues. Germline CDR1 is SEHNR and CDR2 is FQNEAQ (reference sequence). Trimming pared 3 bases from V and 0 bases from J, leaving 12 bases between. Assay used: immunoSEQ multiplex PCR; TCRdb lists only in-frame clones, some missing. The sample yields approximately 1.4 million clones, 98% seen once. This sequence originates from a man younger than 40 in good health. The source material was naive CD4+ T cells sorted from blood. Subset specified: CD45RA+ positively selected. The gene calls are TRBV7-9 and TRBJ1-3, with D unresolved. The CDR3 nucleotides are TGTGCCAGCAGCTTTGCGGCGCCGCTCTCTGGAAACACCATATATTTT. This codes for CASSFAAPLSGNTIYF.